This TCR beta chain was sequenced in a study of CD8 T cells in ankylosing spondylitis. Study-wide findings and caveats: Earlier reports found some motif variants in synovial fluid and blood in reactive arthritis. Researchers reportedly found disease-linked clones significantly enriched in matched ankylosing spondylitis synovial fluid.

Points on this clonotype: Its antigen is not known.

The V gene's germline CDR1 is SGHRS and CDR2 YFSETQ. The length of the CDR3 is 15 residues. The V gene end was trimmed by 7 bases and the J gene end by 2 bases; junction bases not matched to a gene: 9. In making TCR beta libraries, quantitative 5'-RACE with molecular barcodes was used. TCRdb processed the 5' RACE reads anew with MiXCR; each CDR3 protein has one entry. Counted here are about 340,000 distinct CDR3 sequences, roughly 14% occurring once; the ten biggest clones make up roughly 0.99%. This TCR derives from a male donor with ankylosing spondylitis or in good health (not recorded which). The sequencing input was blood, either unsorted or a sorted T cell fraction (not recorded which). This chain connects TRBV5-1 to TRBJ2-3; TRBD1 agrees at 8 bases. CDR3 sequence: CASAQRTGLTDTQYF. CDR3 nucleotide sequence: TGCGCCAGCGCCCAGAGGACAGGGCTCACAGATACGCAGTATTTT.